This T cell receptor beta chain was retrieved from a study of CD8+ T cells in alopecia areata. Findings and limits, study-wide: The study found higher clonality in lesional than normal scalp, especially in alopecia totalis/universalis.

Isolated RNA was reverse transcribed into cDNA used as the sequencing template. This table comes from immunoSEQ multiplex PCR, and its TCRdb copy is limited to in-frame clones, with some not included. The sample carries some 120,000 clones, 58% recorded once. Regarding this clone: Its specificity is not known.

This CDR3 has 16 amino acids. V shed 3 bases and J shed 6 bases, with 18 bases lying between them. CDR1 is LNHDA, CDR2 SQIVND, per germline (reference sequence). Here the sequenced sample was CD4+ T cells sorted from blood, taken at week 0. This chain connects TRBV19 to TRBJ1-5, with D tentatively TRBD1 (5 bases). The receptor was isolated from a human donor with alopecia areata. CDR3 DNA: TGTGCCAGTAGTATTTCGTCTGGCCCCGGGGGTCAGCCCCAGCATTTT. Translated, it gives CASSISSGPGGQPQHF.